This TCR beta chain was documented in a study of cytomegalovirus exposure and HLA in healthy donors (dated by TCRdb to the late 2010s). About the full investigation: In an earlier analysis of several hundred of the donors, 250 to 350 Gb of sequence data and 100 million or so unique TCR beta sequences from roughly 190 million T cells were reported. Approximately 330 gigabases of sequencing data and approximately 92 million unique TCR sequences made up an early release that covered fewer than 650 HLA-typed donors. Of the roughly 400 genotyped donors, roughly 80% fell in the genetic ancestry cluster associated with self-reported Caucasian donors. The aim of the study was to test whether cataloging public T cell receptors could identify signatures of past pathogen exposure. Using immunosequencing, the study profiled T cell repertoires from roughly 650 subjects and related those repertoires to cytomegalovirus serostatus. Along with the roughly 710-subject first cohort, a separate validation cohort of 120 different subjects was used. To predict cytomegalovirus infection status, the study combined high-throughput TCR immunosequencing, statistical association of individual TCRs with disease status, and machine learning. In a later analysis, previously published TCR beta repertoires from about 670 donors were re-analyzed and high-resolution HLA genotyping was added so that TCR occurrence patterns could be studied. Rather than using new phenotypic data, the later analysis identified candidate immune exposures from TCR beta sequences and from how often those sequences occurred across donors. An earlier analysis of some 500 of the donors used high-throughput TCR beta sequencing to judge whether each TCR beta V gene segment behaved as functional or pseudogenic. Alongside the repertoire data, information on donor age, sex, ethnicity and CMV serostatus was compiled. A later genetic analysis took genome-wide SNP genotypes for about three fifths of the 666 donors and used that subset as a discovery cohort. All discovery cohort repertoires had been generated on a single sequencing platform. HLA typing included class I and class II loci at four-digit resolution. Typing coverage varied by locus: roughly 629-640 donors for A, B, C, DRB1 and DQB1; around 560 for DQA1; over 600 for DPA1; approximately 490 for DPB1. Because of strong linkage in the cohort, roughly five DR-DQ haplotypes were treated as single units for association and clustering. Among some 410 genotyped donors of the cohort, an average of 235,054 unique TCR beta nucleotide sequences were sequenced per donor, roughly 18% of them non-productive.

The library was obtained by the immunoSEQ multiplex PCR assay. For the multiplex PCR, a mixture combining 60 forward primers for TCR Vbeta segments and 13 reverse primers for TCR Jbeta segments was used. The CDR3 region of rearranged TCR beta genes was amplified from genomic DNA with a multiplex PCR assay. Amplified TCR beta libraries were sequenced as 87-base-pair reads on the Illumina HiSeq System. Per the authors' processing: A later analysis tallied around 87 million unique TCR beta chains across the roughly 610 repertoires, and some 10 million of those chains were shared by two or more donors. Raw reads were error-corrected and collapsed into unique sequences by a nearest-neighbor algorithm in which closely related sequences were merged to remove PCR and sequencing errors. Alignment of CDR3 sequences to IMGT reference sequences was used to assign V, D and J gene segments. Each retained sequence needed at least a six-nucleotide match to both a V gene segment and a J gene segment. Rearrangements were called productive when the CDR3 lacked stop codons and stayed in frame with V and J; all others were non-productive. CDR3 was defined by IMGT convention, running from the second conserved V-encoded cysteine to the conserved J-encoded phenylalanine. The earlier analysis of about 500 of the donors excluded sequences that lacked an unambiguous match to a single V gene segment. In an earlier analysis of around 600 of the donors, V segments were called functional above 56.7% productive rearrangements and were called segregating when the between-donor standard deviation exceeded 5%. A statistical classification framework was built to diagnose cytomegalovirus status from the catalog of TCR beta chain sequences. A later analysis assigned V and J genes by comparing TCR nucleotide sequences with IMGT/GENE-DB human TR gene sequences. A later analysis assigned CDR3 sequences and most-parsimonious VDJ recombination scenarios with the TCRdist pipeline. A later analysis defined each TCR beta chain by its CDR3 amino acid sequence plus V-gene family, and excluded reads lacking a unique V-gene family. A later analysis removed 450 to 600 highly shared, low-generation-probability nucleotide sequences to deal with suspected cross-contamination and a sequencing artifact. In a later analysis, a clonal expansion index was calculated for each public chain from normalized within-repertoire ranks of inferred template counts. In a later analysis, generation probabilities were computed with a VDJ recombination model fitted to out-of-frame rearrangements, and the resulting probabilities were checked against IGoR. In a later analysis, hypergeometric tests were used to score TCR-TCR, TCR-HLA and TCR-CMV co-occurrence, with a repertoire-size bias correction applied to TCR pairs. False discovery rates were estimated in a later analysis by permuting HLA or CMV assignments 20 times. A later analysis grouped co-occurring TCRs with DBSCAN, adding TCRdist sequence similarity when clustering within HLA-allele-positive subsets. Co-occurrence clustering excluded repertoires with fewer than 30,000 or more than 120,000 public chains, plus five with anomalous nucleotide sharing. The immuneACCESS repertoire file appears here via TCRdb, limited to in-frame rearrangements. These files lack a portion of the clones; in checked studies, under half of the deficit traces to unresolved V genes, and the cause of the others is not known. The V and J calls and the clone size are those of that table, but D and trimming were determined from the DNA. This sample is represented by 95,000 to 150,000 clones; over 60% of them were singletons. 8% to 9% of the sample goes to the ten largest clones.

A word on this clone: This clone's antigen is unknown. Qualities for individual bases were not recorded, and no much larger clone is one base off.

The cohort was made up of 666 healthy bone marrow donors. All cohort members were sampled while nominally healthy, although unrecorded immune exposures were likely present. The donor was CMV seropositive and belonged to the group of 250 to 300 seropositive cohort members. A peripheral blood sample was provided by each donor, and peripheral blood mononuclear cells were used for TCR beta sequencing. Genomic DNA extraction from the blood cell samples was performed with the Qiagen DNeasy Blood Extraction Kit. Unmatched junction bases come to 6, with V trimmed by 0 bases and J by 0 bases. Its CDR3 holds 17 amino acids, cysteine through phenylalanine. The kept DNA is CDR3 alone, 51 bases in frame from the first base. Looking up the germline V gene yields CDR1 SGHRS and CDR2 YFSETQ. Study-wide findings and limitations: Because counts were too low, some 17 rarely observed V segments, including chromosome 9 orphons, were excluded from the earlier analysis of 500 to 700 of the donors. A later genetic analysis reported fewer N-insertions in productive TCRs among donors in an Asian-associated ancestry cluster than the roughly 620-donor mean. The study listed 150 to 200 TCR beta chains as associated with cytomegalovirus. According to a later analysis, TCR association rates differed among HLA loci, with DRB1 alleles showing the most associated TCRs and HLA-C alleles showing the fewest. Presence/absence analyses assumed roughly uniform sequencing depth across donors, an assumption that may not hold. CMV serostatus was the only immune exposure information available for the cohort. A further reported finding was that TCR beta sequences accurately predicted the HLA-A and HLA-B alleles for most subjects in the first cohort. A later analysis associated about 17,000 TCR beta sequences with specific HLA alleles at a false discovery rate of 0.05. When HLA alleles, especially DR and DQ, strongly co-occurred, attributing TCR associations to individual alleles was difficult. In both the original and validation cohorts, the classifier was reported to diagnose cytomegalovirus status with high specificity and sensitivity. An association between a missense DCLRE1C variant and V-gene and J-gene trimming of TCR beta chains was found in a later genetic analysis and replicated in an independent cohort. Because some donors lacked HLA typing at each locus, the association tests relied only on the typed subset. Linkage disequilibrium might explain the correlated functional status among segregating V segments, but an unknown experimental factor could not be ruled out. Most TCR sequences were observed very rarely across donors, whereas some public TCRs were present in many individuals. An earlier analysis of approximately 570 of the donors showed that most TCR beta V segments appeared in productive rearrangements either about 87% or about 30% of the time, which broadly matched IMGT annotations. A few of the identified cytomegalovirus-associated TCR beta chains were confirmed in vitro to be specific for cytomegalovirus antigens. In this cohort, only TCR beta chains were sequenced, and detectable features were limited by the absence of alpha or paired-chain data. The sequencing pipeline was judged likely to have produced a cluster of highly shared sequence variants as a technical artifact. A later analysis found that HLA-associated TCR beta chains were more clonally expanded and had lower generation probabilities than equally common non-associated chains. Most CMV-associated TCR beta chains appeared to be HLA-restricted in a later analysis, and the HLA associations seemed to be driven largely by CMV exposure. In a later analysis, several top co-occurrence clusters were reported to appear linked to parvovirus B19, influenza, CMV and Epstein-Barr virus. It was suggested by the authors that the approach could potentially be generalized to other disease states and immunological phenotypes. Because the 87-base-pair reads could not distinguish some IMGT-functional V segments, including TRBV6-2 and TRBV6-3, those segments were excluded.

This clonotype originated in a woman in her thirties or forties in good health and CMV-seropositive. Sequencing was carried out using PBMCs. The chain links TRBV5-1 with TRBJ2-3, and 8 bases in between align with TRBD2. The CDR3 reads as follows: CASSLVTGGTSTDTQYF. In nucleotide form, the sequence is TGCGCCAGCAGCTTGGTTACGGGAGGGACTAGCACAGATACGCAGTATTTT.